Listed below are T cell receptor beta chains from one sample, sequenced in a study of blood T cell repertoires in COVID-19. Method: immunoSEQ multiplex PCR; TCRdb's copy keeps in-frame clones and lacks some. The data show around 120,000 clones, with approximately 80% seen just once and roughly 1.8% held by the top ten. Specimen: peripheral blood. These receptor sequences come from a man aged 65-85 years with acute or convalescent COVID-19. Each CDR3 is given with its conserved first and last residue. D genes are given only for firm matches. Only some rows state a clone size, as once, few, many or a class for expanded clones.

CDR3nt: TGTGCCAGCAGCCGCGAGCTAGTTAACTATGGCTACACCTTC
CDR3aa: CASSRELVNYGYTF
j_gene: TRBJ1-2
d_gene: NA
abundance: NA
v_gene: TRBV5-5

CDR3nt: TGCGCCAGCGCTGCGGGGGGCAGCCAGCCCCAGCATTTT
CDR3aa: CASAAGGSQPQHF
j_gene: TRBJ1-5
d_gene: NA
abundance: NA
v_gene: TRBV10-1

CDR3nt: TGTGCCAGCAGTGACCGGGGACAGACAGATACGCAGTATTTT
CDR3aa: CASSDRGQTDTQYF
j_gene: TRBJ2-3
d_gene: TRBD1
abundance: NA
v_gene: TRBV25-1

CDR3nt: TGCGCCAGCTCGCCGACAGGGCGCAACACCGGGGAGCTGTTTTTT
CDR3aa: CASSPTGRNTGELFF
j_gene: TRBJ2-2
d_gene: TRBD1
abundance: NA
v_gene: TRBV5-1

CDR3nt: TGTGCCAGCAGCTTAGGAGAGGGCAGGGGGGAGACCCAGTACTTC
CDR3aa: CASSLGEGRGETQYF
j_gene: TRBJ2-5
d_gene: TRBD1
abundance: NA
v_gene: TRBV11-2

CDR3nt: TGCGCCAGCAGCCCAGACAGCGGAAACACCATATATTTT
CDR3aa: CASSPDSGNTIYF
j_gene: TRBJ1-3
d_gene: NA
abundance: NA
v_gene: TRBV5-1

CDR3nt: TGTGCCATCAGTGGTCTAAGGACAGGGGGCATTGGGAACACTGAAGCTTTCTTT
CDR3aa: CAISGLRTGGIGNTEAFF
j_gene: TRBJ1-1
d_gene: TRBD1
abundance: NA
v_gene: TRBV10-3

CDR3nt: TGCGAGGCCGGGACAGGACCCTACGAGCAGTACTTC
CDR3aa: CEAGTGPYEQYF
j_gene: TRBJ2-7
d_gene: TRBD1
abundance: NA
v_gene: TRBV6-5

CDR3nt: TGTGCCAGCAAGGGGTATACCTACGAGCAGTACTTC
CDR3aa: CASKGYTYEQYF
j_gene: TRBJ2-7
d_gene: NA
abundance: NA
v_gene: TRBV6-5

CDR3nt: TGTGCCAGCAGTGTTCACAGGGGCTACGAGCAGTACTTC
CDR3aa: CASSVHRGYEQYF
j_gene: TRBJ2-7
d_gene: TRBD1
abundance: NA
v_gene: TRBV2

CDR3nt: TGCAGCGTTGAACCAGGGGGAGCAGATACGCAGTATTTT
CDR3aa: CSVEPGGADTQYF
j_gene: TRBJ2-3
d_gene: TRBD1
abundance: NA
v_gene: TRBV29-1

CDR3nt: TGTGCCAGCAGTCTTGGTATCGGGCACTCGGAGGGGAACTATGGCTACACCTTC
CDR3aa: CASSLGIGHSEGNYGYTF
j_gene: TRBJ1-2
d_gene: NA
abundance: NA
v_gene: TRBV28

CDR3nt: TGTGCCATCAGTGAGTCGGCGGGGGGTCCAGCTAACTATGGCTACACCTTC
CDR3aa: CAISESAGGPANYGYTF
j_gene: TRBJ1-2
d_gene: NA
abundance: NA
v_gene: TRBV10-3

CDR3nt: TGTGCCAGCAGCTTGGGCCGGGACATTTATCAGCCCCAGCATTTT
CDR3aa: CASSLGRDIYQPQHF
j_gene: TRBJ1-5
d_gene: NA
abundance: once
v_gene: TRBV5-6

CDR3nt: TGCGCCAGCAGCTTTGCAGCGGGGGAGAACACCGGGGAGCTGTTTTTT
CDR3aa: CASSFAAGENTGELFF
j_gene: TRBJ2-2
d_gene: TRBD2
abundance: once
v_gene: TRBV5-1

CDR3nt: TGTGCCAGCTTACAAGACACTTCAGCTAACTATGGCTACACCTTC
CDR3aa: CASLQDTSANYGYTF
j_gene: TRBJ1-2
d_gene: NA
abundance: NA
v_gene: TRBV28

CDR3nt: TGTGCCAGCAGTGAAGATCGGGAAAGCTCTGGAAACACCATATATTTT
CDR3aa: CASSEDRESSGNTIYF
j_gene: TRBJ1-3
d_gene: NA
abundance: once
v_gene: TRBV6-1

CDR3nt: TGTGCCAGTAGTACCAGGCCGGGACAGGGGTACTATGGCTACACCTTC
CDR3aa: CASSTRPGQGYYGYTF
j_gene: TRBJ1-2
d_gene: TRBD1
abundance: NA
v_gene: TRBV19

CDR3nt: TGTGCCAGCGGGGCCTTCGGTTACAATTCACCCCTCCACTTT
CDR3aa: CASGAFGYNSPLHF
j_gene: TRBJ1-6
d_gene: NA
abundance: NA
v_gene: TRBV5-4

CDR3nt: TGTGCCAGCAGCTTGCCAGCGGGGGGCGTTGAGACCCAGTACTTC
CDR3aa: CASSLPAGGVETQYF
j_gene: TRBJ2-5
d_gene: TRBD2
abundance: once
v_gene: TRBV11-2

CDR3nt: TGTGCCAGCTCACCACTCGGGAAGGCGGGGGCGTACTTC
CDR3aa: CASSPLGKAGAYF
j_gene: TRBJ2-7
d_gene: NA
abundance: NA
v_gene: TRBV18

CDR3nt: TGTGCCAGCTCACAGGACAGGTCCACCTATGGCTACACCTTC
CDR3aa: CASSQDRSTYGYTF
j_gene: TRBJ1-2
d_gene: TRBD1
abundance: NA
v_gene: TRBV18

CDR3nt: TGTGCCAGCAGTTCCGGACAGACTGGGGCCAACGTCCTGACTTTC
CDR3aa: CASSSGQTGANVLTF
j_gene: TRBJ2-6
d_gene: NA
abundance: NA
v_gene: TRBV28

CDR3nt: TGTGCCACCAGTGATGTATTAATGAACACCGGGGAGCTGTTTTTT
CDR3aa: CATSDVLMNTGELFF
j_gene: TRBJ2-2
d_gene: NA
abundance: NA
v_gene: TRBV24-1

CDR3nt: TGCGCCAGCAGCTCTCCCGGGGGTAGCGGGGGGAGCACAGATACGCAGTATTTT
CDR3aa: CASSSPGGSGGSTDTQYF
j_gene: TRBJ2-3
d_gene: TRBD2
abundance: NA
v_gene: TRBV5-1

CDR3nt: TGTGCCAGCAGCTTCTCCGGGGGGGCCTTGAGGACCGGGGAGCTGTTTTTT
CDR3aa: CASSFSGGALRTGELFF
j_gene: TRBJ2-2
d_gene: TRBD2
abundance: NA
v_gene: TRBV5-6

CDR3nt: TGTGCCAGCAATACTAGGCCCCAAGAGACCCAGTACTTC
CDR3aa: CASNTRPQETQYF
j_gene: TRBJ2-5
d_gene: NA
abundance: NA
v_gene: TRBV2

CDR3nt: TGCAGTGCTAGTGACGAGAAGCGGGGGGGCCAAGATACGCAGTATTTT
CDR3aa: CSASDEKRGGQDTQYF
j_gene: TRBJ2-3
d_gene: TRBD2
abundance: NA
v_gene: TRBV20-1

CDR3nt: TGTGCCAGCAGCTCACGGGGTACAGGGGGCGCCTACAATGAGCAGTTCTTC
CDR3aa: CASSSRGTGGAYNEQFF
j_gene: TRBJ2-1
d_gene: TRBD1
abundance: NA
v_gene: TRBV7-2

CDR3nt: TGTGCCAGCAGCTCGCGAGAGGGCTCCTACAATGAGCAGTTCTTC
CDR3aa: CASSSREGSYNEQFF
j_gene: TRBJ2-1
d_gene: NA
abundance: NA
v_gene: TRBV7-8

CDR3nt: TGTGCCAGCAGTCCCCAATCCGGGATTAGCTCCTACAATGAGCAGTTCTTC
CDR3aa: CASSPQSGISSYNEQFF
j_gene: TRBJ2-1
d_gene: NA
abundance: NA
v_gene: TRBV25-1

CDR3nt: TGTGCCAGCAGCTGGACCACAGGGCTGTCTAATGAAAAACTGTTTTTT
CDR3aa: CASSWTTGLSNEKLFF
j_gene: TRBJ1-4
d_gene: NA
abundance: NA
v_gene: TRBV5-5

CDR3nt: TGTGCCAGCAGCGCCCAGGCCGGGGGGGCCGGCGGGGAGCTGTTTTTT
CDR3aa: CASSAQAGGAGGELFF
j_gene: TRBJ2-2
d_gene: TRBD2
abundance: NA
v_gene: TRBV7-3

CDR3nt: TGTGCCAGCAGCAAAGGCGAACACTTC
CDR3aa: CASSKGEHF
j_gene: TRBJ2-5
d_gene: NA
abundance: NA
v_gene: TRBV21-1

CDR3nt: TGTGCCAGCAGCCCAACGACAGGGGTACGCTACGAGCAGTACTTC
CDR3aa: CASSPTTGVRYEQYF
j_gene: TRBJ2-7
d_gene: TRBD1
abundance: NA
v_gene: TRBV11-2

CDR3nt: TGTGCCAGCAGCTTCTCCGGGCTAGCGGGCGCACGCAATACGCAGTATTTT
CDR3aa: CASSFSGLAGARNTQYF
j_gene: TRBJ2-3
d_gene: TRBD2
abundance: many
v_gene: TRBV5-8

CDR3nt: TGTGCCAGCAGCCAAGGACAGCCCTACGAGCAGTACTTC
CDR3aa: CASSQGQPYEQYF
j_gene: TRBJ2-7
d_gene: NA
abundance: NA
v_gene: TRBV7-2

CDR3nt: TGCGCCAGCAGCTTTGGGGGACAGGGGGTAACCGGGGAGCTGTTTTTT
CDR3aa: CASSFGGQGVTGELFF
j_gene: TRBJ2-2
d_gene: TRBD1
abundance: NA
v_gene: TRBV5-1

CDR3nt: TGCAGCGGAAATCGTAGAAACTATGGCTACACCTTC
CDR3aa: CSGNRRNYGYTF
j_gene: TRBJ1-2
d_gene: NA
abundance: few
v_gene: TRBV29-1

CDR3nt: TGTGCCATCAGTGCCCGGGGGTCCAACACCGGGGAGCTGTTTTTT
CDR3aa: CAISARGSNTGELFF
j_gene: TRBJ2-2
d_gene: NA
abundance: NA
v_gene: TRBV10-3

CDR3nt: TGTGCCAGCAGCCCAGGGTCACCAAATTCACCCCTCCACTTT
CDR3aa: CASSPGSPNSPLHF
j_gene: TRBJ1-6
d_gene: NA
abundance: few
v_gene: TRBV11-2

CDR3nt: TGTGCCAGCAGTGCCTCCGGGACAGGGGGTGGAGAGACCCAGTACTTC
CDR3aa: CASSASGTGGGETQYF
j_gene: TRBJ2-5
d_gene: TRBD1
abundance: NA
v_gene: TRBV28

CDR3nt: TGTGCCAGCAGCCACGGAGCGGGGGGCGCAGATACGCAGTATTTT
CDR3aa: CASSHGAGGADTQYF
j_gene: TRBJ2-3
d_gene: TRBD2
abundance: NA
v_gene: TRBV3-1/TRBV3-2

CDR3nt: TGTGCCAGCAGTCCAGGGGGGAGGAGGTACTTC
CDR3aa: CASSPGGRRYF
j_gene: TRBJ2-7
d_gene: NA
abundance: few
v_gene: TRBV6-5

CDR3nt: TGTGCCAGCAGCTTAGATCGGAACAGGGGTCATGAAAAACTGTTTTTT
CDR3aa: CASSLDRNRGHEKLFF
j_gene: TRBJ1-4
d_gene: TRBD1
abundance: NA
v_gene: TRBV7-6

CDR3nt: TGTGCCAGTAGTATAACGCAGGGAGGTTCGGATACGCAGTATTTT
CDR3aa: CASSITQGGSDTQYF
j_gene: TRBJ2-3
d_gene: NA
abundance: NA
v_gene: TRBV19

CDR3nt: TGCGCCAGCAGCTTGCTGACTAGCATAGATACGCAGTATTTT
CDR3aa: CASSLLTSIDTQYF
j_gene: TRBJ2-3
d_gene: TRBD2
abundance: few
v_gene: TRBV5-1

CDR3nt: TGTGCCAGCAGCCCAGGGACAGGGGGCTACTACGAGCAGTACTTC
CDR3aa: CASSPGTGGYYEQYF
j_gene: TRBJ2-7
d_gene: TRBD1
abundance: NA
v_gene: TRBV5-6